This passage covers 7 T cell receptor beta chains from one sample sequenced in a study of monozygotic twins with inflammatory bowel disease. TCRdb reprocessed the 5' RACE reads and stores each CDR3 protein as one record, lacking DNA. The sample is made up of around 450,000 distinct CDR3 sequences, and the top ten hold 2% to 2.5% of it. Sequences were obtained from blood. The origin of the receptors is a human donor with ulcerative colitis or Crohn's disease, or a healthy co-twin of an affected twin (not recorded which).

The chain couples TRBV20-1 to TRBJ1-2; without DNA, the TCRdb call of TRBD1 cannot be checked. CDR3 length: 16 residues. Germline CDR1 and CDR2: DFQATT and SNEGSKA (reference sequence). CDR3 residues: CSASPRRGTGRAGYTF.

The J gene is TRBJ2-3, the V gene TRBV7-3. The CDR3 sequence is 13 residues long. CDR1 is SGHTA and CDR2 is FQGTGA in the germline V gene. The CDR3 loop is CASSSLSTDTQYF.

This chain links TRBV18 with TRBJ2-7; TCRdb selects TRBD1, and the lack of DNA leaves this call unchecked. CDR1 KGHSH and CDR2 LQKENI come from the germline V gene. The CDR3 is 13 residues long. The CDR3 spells CASSPPGTGKQYF.

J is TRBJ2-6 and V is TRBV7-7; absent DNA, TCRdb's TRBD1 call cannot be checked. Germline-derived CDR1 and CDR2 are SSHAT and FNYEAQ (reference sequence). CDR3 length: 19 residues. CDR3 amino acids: CASSPIIGQRGAGANVLTF.

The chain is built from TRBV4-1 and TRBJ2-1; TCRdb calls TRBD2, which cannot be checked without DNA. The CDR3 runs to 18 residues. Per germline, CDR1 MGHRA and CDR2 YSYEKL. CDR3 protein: CASSHTPLRGGGANEQFF.

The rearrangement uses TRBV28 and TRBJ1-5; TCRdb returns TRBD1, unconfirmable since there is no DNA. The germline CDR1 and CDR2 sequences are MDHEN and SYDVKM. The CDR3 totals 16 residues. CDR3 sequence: CASSSPRQGAFQPQHF.

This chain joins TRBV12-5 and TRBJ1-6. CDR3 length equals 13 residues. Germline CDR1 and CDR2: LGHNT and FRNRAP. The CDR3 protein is CASGLVADSPLHF.